One sample yielded the 28 T cell receptor beta chains listed below, sequenced in a study of identifying expanded T cells in peripheral blood. Assay: immunoSEQ multiplex PCR; the TCRdb copy retains only in-frame clones and omits some. The profile covers approximately 97,000 clones, with around 89% appearing a single time and about 14% taken by the ten largest. Sequencing input: blood. The source is a person aged 18 to 75 in good health.

CDR3 coding DNA: TGTGCCAGCAGCCCCCAAGGCGCGGTGAGCTCCTACAATGAGCAGTTCTTC. Protein sequence: CASSPQGAVSSYNEQFF. V usage is TRBV7-3 and J usage is TRBJ2-1, with D unresolved. The CDR3 sequence is 17 residues long. Trimming took 5 bases from V and 0 from J, leaving 17 bases between them. Germline V gene sequence: CDR1 SGHTA, CDR2 FQGTGA.

The chain combines TRBV7-3 with TRBJ2-5, with 9 bases lining up with TRBD2. V dropped 4 bases and J dropped 7; count of bases not matched to a gene: 7. Germline V gene sequence: CDR1 SGHTA, CDR2 FQGTGA. The CDR3 has 14 amino acids. CDR3 sequence: CASSSLAGKGTQYF. The CDR3, as DNA: TGTGCCAGCAGCTCCCTAGCGGGGAAGGGGACCCAGTACTTC. Drawing the rest from reference TRBV7-3 and TRBJ2-5, the complete variable domain is GAGVSQTPSNKVTEKGKYVELRCDPISGHTALYWYRQSLGQGPEFLIYFQGTGAADDSGLPNDRFFAVRPEGSVSTLKIQRTERGDSAVYLCASSSLAGKGTQYFGPGTRLLVL.

This chain joins TRBV6-1 and TRBJ2-3; 7 nucleotides line up with TRBD1. Trimming took 5 bases from V and 3 from J; bases not matched to a gene: 8. CDR3 length: 15 amino acids. CDR1 MNHNS and CDR2 SASEGT come from the germline V gene. The DNA of the CDR3 is TGTGCCAGCAGTCCCACAGACAGGGTAACAGATACGCAGTATTTT. Amino acids: CASSPTDRVTDTQYF.

The chain carries TRBV28 and TRBJ2-2; D not certain. CDR1 is MDHEN and CDR2 is SYDVKM in the germline V gene. This CDR3 is 11 amino acids long. V dropped 6 bases and J dropped 3 bases, with 2 bases sitting between them. The CDR3 spells CASRDTGELFF. In DNA form, the CDR3 reads TGTGCCAGCAGAGACACCGGGGAGCTGTTTTTT.

V gene TRBV30 combines with J gene TRBJ2-7; D not certain. Per the germline V gene, CDR1 is GTSNPN and CDR2 is SVGIG (reference sequence). The CDR3 has 15 residues. Trimming took 0 bases from V and 3 from J, leaving 15 bases between them. CDR3 bases: TGTGCCTGGAGTGTGGGAAATGGTTTAATCTACGAGCAGTACTTC. Translation gives CAWSVGNGLIYEQYF.

The V gene is TRBV27, the J gene TRBJ2-2; 7 nucleotides line up with TRBD2. Per germline, CDR1 MNHEY and CDR2 SMNVEV (reference sequence). The CDR3 is 18 residues long. Trimming at V came to 4 bases and at J to 4 bases, leaving 15 bases not matched to a gene. The CDR3 spells CASSSPARREFRTGELFF. As DNA, the CDR3 is TGTGCCAGCAGTTCACCAGCTCGGCGGGAGTTCCGCACCGGGGAGCTGTTTTTT.

CDR3 sequence reads: CASSARERNSPLHF. The CDR3 DNA follows: TGTGCCAGCAGCGCCCGGGAAAGGAACTCACCCCTCCACTTT. The V and J genes are TRBV7-2 and TRBJ1-6; D is undetermined. The CDR3 runs 14 residues. Germline lookup yields CDR1 SGHTA and CDR2 FQGNSA. Between the trimmed V and J ends, which lost 5 bases and 10 bases, there was a span of 15 bases.

This clone was recorded once. The CDR3 protein is CASSLSSQVQETQYF. The DNA of the CDR3 is TGCGCCAGCAGCTTGTCCAGTCAGGTTCAAGAGACCCAGTACTTC. V and J are TRBV5-1 and TRBJ2-5; D gene ambiguous. Trimming pared 1 base from V and 2 bases from J, leaving 12 bases between. The CDR3 extends over 15 amino acids. CDR1 and CDR2 (germline): SGHRS, YFSETQ.

This chain connects TRBV6-6 to TRBJ2-1; TRBD2 matches at 10 bases. Germline CDR1 reads MNHNY; CDR2 reads SVGAGI (reference sequence). This CDR3 region has 15 residues. V lost 6 bases, J lost 4 bases, and 6 bases stayed unmatched. In DNA form, the CDR3 reads TGTGCCAGCAGCAGCGGGGGGGCCTTTTACAATGAGCAGTTCTTC. It translates to CASSSGGAFYNEQFF.

This clone occurred once. The rearrangement joins TRBV18 to TRBJ2-7; 9 nucleotides line up with TRBD1. Germline CDR1 and CDR2: KGHSH and LQKENI. V shed 3 bases and J 3 bases; nucleotides not matched to a gene: 6. The length of the CDR3 is 15 residues. Written as DNA, the CDR3 is TGTGCCAGCTCACCCACCGGGACAGGGAGCTACGAGCAGTACTTC. It yields the protein CASSPTGTGSYEQYF.

The chain joins TRBV4-2 to TRBJ2-7, with TRBD1 identical over 7 bases. V was clipped by 0 bases and J by 0 bases; unmatched bases: 5. In germline, CDR1 is LGHNA, CDR2 YNFKEQ. This CDR3 contains 16 residues. The chain's CDR3 is CASSQDLRQGSYEQYF. CDR3 in DNA: TGTGCCAGCAGCCAAGATCTTAGACAGGGCTCCTACGAGCAGTACTTC.

The rearrangement joins TRBV15 to TRBJ1-4; no clear D. Trimming took off 3 bases at V and 0 bases at J, with 5 bases between the two ends. Germline V lookup: CDR1 LNHNV, CDR2 YYDKDF (reference sequence). The CDR3 spans 14 residues. CDR3: CATSSRSTNEKLFF. CDR3 coding DNA: TGTGCCACCAGCAGCCGCTCAACTAATGAAAAACTGTTTTTT.

This chain joins TRBV18 and TRBJ2-1; TRBD2 is a possible D gene (6 bases). Trimming shortened V by 0 bases and J by 0 bases, and 15 bases separated the two germline ends. CDR1 is KGHSH and CDR2 is LQKENI in the germline V gene. The CDR3 runs to 18 residues. CDR3 protein: CASSPPRWRGSSYNEQFF. The CDR3 nucleotides read TGTGCCAGCTCACCACCAAGATGGAGGGGATCCTCCTACAATGAGCAGTTCTTC.

The rearrangement links TRBV2 to TRBJ1-2, with TRBD1 as a possible D gene (5 bases). Germline V gene sequence: CDR1 SNHLY, CDR2 FYNNEI. V dropped 6 bases and J dropped 2 bases, with 10 bases sitting between them. The CDR3 spans 13 residues. CDR3 in amino acids: CASREQANYGYTF. The CDR3 DNA sequence: TGTGCCAGCAGGGAACAGGCGAACTATGGCTACACCTTC.

Only a few counts were recorded for this clone. The CDR3 DNA reads as TGCGCCAGCAGCTTGGGGGACGACCTCGGGGAGCAGTTCTTC. Translation: CASSLGDDLGEQFF. The V and J genes are TRBV5-1 and TRBJ2-1; D tentatively reads TRBD1 or TRBD2 (5 bases each). Germline assignment: CDR1 SGHRS and CDR2 YFSETQ. There are 14 residues in the CDR3. Trimming stripped 0 bases from V and 10 bases from J, with 14 bases between.

The V call is TRBV5-1, the J call TRBJ2-3; a possible D gene is TRBD2 (6 bases). The CDR3 spans 15 residues. V lost 0 bases and J lost 7, with 15 bases in between. Germline CDR1 and CDR2: SGHRS and YFSETQ. The DNA for the CDR3 is TGCGCCAGCAGCTTGGCGGGAGAGGCTCTTTATACGCAGTATTTT. Its protein product is CASSLAGEALYTQYF.

The J gene is TRBJ2-2, the V gene TRBV25-1, with unresolved D. V was clipped by 6 bases and J by 0 bases, with 5 bases between them. This CDR3 contains 13 residues. Per the germline V gene, CDR1 is MGHDK and CDR2 is SYGVNS. CDR3 sequence (DNA): TGTGCCAGCAGACAGACGAACACCGGGGAGCTGTTTTTT. Translated: CASRQTNTGELFF.

V gene TRBV6-1 combines with J gene TRBJ2-2; 8 bases agree with TRBD2. Germline V gives CDR1 MNHNS, CDR2 SASEGT. The CDR3 consists of 15 residues. Germline trimming cut 4 bases from V and 4 bases from J; bases unmatched to any gene: 5. CDR3 coding DNA: TGTGCCAGCAGTGCAGGACTAGCCAGCACCGGGGAGCTGTTTTTT. Protein sequence: CASSAGLASTGELFF.

Comments on this clone: The junction and the germline gene differ at one end; a read error may be behind it. The gene calls are TRBV7-9 and TRBJ1-1, with D unresolved. Germline assignment: CDR1 SEHNR and CDR2 FQNEAQ (reference sequence). The CDR3 is made up of 11 amino acids. CDR3 residues: CASSSNSEAFF. CDR3 DNA sequence: TGTGCCAGCAGCTCCAACAGTGAAGCTTTCTTT.

This chain links TRBV5-1 with TRBJ2-6; D is possibly TRBD1 (6 bases). CDR3 length: 18 amino acids. V was cut by 2 bases and J by 0 bases, with 15 bases left in between. Per the germline V gene, CDR1 is SGHRS and CDR2 is YFSETQ. CDR3 coding DNA: TGCGCCAGCAGCTTAACCACGGGACACCCCTCTGGGGCCAACGTCCTGACTTTC. As protein: CASSLTTGHPSGANVLTF.

The chain employs TRBV19 and TRBJ2-1; D might be TRBD1 or TRBD2, each matching 6 bases. Trimming removed 7 bases at V and 7 bases at J, with 14 bases between. The CDR3 consists of 13 residues. CDR1 is LNHDA and CDR2 is SQIVND in the germline V gene (reference sequence). The CDR3 DNA reads TGTGCCAGTACCCCTCGGAGGGGGAATGAGCAGTTCTTC. Translated: CASTPRRGNEQFF.

This clone was recorded once. The chain combines TRBV6-1 with TRBJ2-5; 8 bases are a match to TRBD2. The CDR3 spans 14 residues. The junction had 6 bases not matched to a gene; V was cut back by 5 bases and J by 4 bases. Germline V gene data show CDR1 as MNHNS and CDR2 as SASEGT. The chain's CDR3 is CASSSGGPGETQYF. The DNA for the CDR3 is TGTGCCAGCAGTTCGGGAGGGCCGGGAGAGACCCAGTACTTC.

The chain is built from TRBV10-3 and TRBJ1-2; 7 positions match TRBD1. Trimming took 7 bases from V and 8 from J; bases not matched to a gene: 13. Germline V gene data show CDR1 as ENHRY and CDR2 as SYGVKD. The CDR3 is 14 residues long. CDR3 sequence (DNA): TGTGCCATCATGGACCAAGGGGGCTCTTTCGGCTACACCTTC. Protein sequence: CAIMDQGGSFGYTF.

The genes are TRBV5-1 and TRBJ2-3, with D perhaps matching TRBD2 (6 bases). CDR1 is SGHRS, CDR2 YFSETQ, per germline. The V and J ends lost 4 bases and 3 bases respectively, with 9 bases between them. CDR3 length: 13 amino acids. The CDR3: CASSNGGTDTQYF. The CDR3 DNA sequence: TGCGCCAGCAGCAACGGAGGGACAGATACGCAGTATTTT.

This chain uses TRBV6-7 with TRBJ2-7; D unclear. TRBV6-7 is reported as an ORF; its role is uncertain. The CDR3 runs to 15 residues. The ends were cut back, 6 bases at V and 4 bases at J, with 19 bases in the middle. CDR3 sequence reads: CASRSGWQVIYEQYF. The CDR3 region has the DNA TGTGCCAGCAGATCTGGGTGGCAGGTTATTTACGAGCAGTACTTC.

Here the CDR3 reads CASSLVGLAGAYEQYF. In nucleotides, the CDR3 is TGTGCCAGCAGCTTAGTCGGACTAGCGGGAGCCTACGAGCAGTACTTC. J is TRBJ2-7 and V is TRBV11-3; TRBD2 matches at 13 bases. V was pared by 1 base and J by 2 bases, with 2 bases of the junction left unmatched. The CDR3 extends over 16 amino acids. CDR1 is SGHNT, CDR2 YENEEA, per germline.

The CDR3 spells CASSLTGTGNEQYF. The CDR3 DNA reads as TGTGCCAGCTCATTAACCGGGACAGGGAACGAGCAGTACTTC. V gene TRBV18 combines with J gene TRBJ2-7; 9 bases fit TRBD1. In germline, CDR1 is KGHSH, CDR2 LQKENI. The CDR3 is 14 residues long. The V gene end was trimmed by 5 bases and the J gene end by 5 bases; junction bases not matched to a gene: 7.

This clone was recorded once. This chain links TRBV7-9 with TRBJ2-7; D uncertain. V was clipped by 3 bases and J by 2 bases, with 5 bases between them. The CDR3 is 12 amino acids. CDR1 SEHNR and CDR2 FQNEAQ come from the germline V gene (reference sequence). The CDR3 here is CASSFHPYEQYF. The CDR3 DNA follows: TGTGCCAGCAGCTTTCACCCCTACGAGCAGTACTTC.